Detailed here is one TCR beta chain. Participants had their cohort set by participant-reported clinical history. Exposed volunteers were people who met a COVID-19 case within 2 weeks before study entry. Sequencing was performed with immunoSEQ multiplex PCR; in TCRdb, only in-frame clones are kept and a portion is missing. The repertoire has roughly 230,000 clones, 80% to 90% of them found once; the top ten carry under 8%. The sample belongs to a study of blood T cell repertoires in COVID-19. Sample: PBMCs or T cells enriched from blood (not recorded which). The TCR originated in a woman between 50 and 59 years old who had been exposed to COVID-19.

CDR3 amino acids: CASALDRVVQPQHF. In nucleotides, the CDR3 is TGTGCTAGTGCCCTAGACAGGGTCGTTCAGCCCCAGCATTTT. The chain recombines TRBV12-5 with TRBJ1-5; TRBD1 agrees at 7 bases. Germline V gene data show CDR1 as LGHNT and CDR2 as FRNRAP. J was trimmed by 6 bases and V by 7 bases; bases with no gene match: 9. The CDR3 loop spans 14 amino acids.